This T cell receptor beta chain was profiled in a study of blood T cells in healthy people across ages. Whole-study results and caveats: Estimates drawn from one million T cells were deemed to understate diversity. Diversity of TCR beta correlated strongly with naive T cell percentage.

It was approximately 9 milliliters of peripheral blood that were drawn from each donor. For this clonotype: The antigen remains unidentified.

For the second PCR, which ran for 7 to 11 cycles, a sample-barcoded 5' primer and a J-beta primer mix were used. All cDNA molecules were each tagged by a template-switch adaptor with 12 random nucleotides. A single record per CDR3 protein comes from TCRdb applying MiXCR to the 5' RACE reads. The sample shows 720,000 or so distinct CDR3 sequences, around 41% of them seen only once. The CDR3 runs to 16 residues. Trimming took 6 bases from V and 5 from J, leaving 23 bases between them. The germline V gene encodes CDR1 MNHEY and CDR2 SVGEGT. Sequenced input: blood. The sequence was obtained from an elderly man in good health. The genes are TRBV6-2 or TRBV6-3 and TRBJ2-7, with D possibly being TRBD1 (5 bases). The CDR3 DNA is TGTGCCAGCAGATCTGGACAAAGGGGTATTTGGCACGAGCAGTACTTC. The encoded protein is CASRSGQRGIWHEQYF.